Only one count was recorded for the clone carrying this T cell receptor beta chain. The antigen remains unidentified. Other DNA sequences of this sample code for an identical CDR3. Method: immunoSEQ multiplex PCR; TCRdb's copy keeps in-frame clones and lacks some. The table lists more than 65,000 clones, roughly 84% of them singletons. At cycle 4 day 1, cycle 7 day 1, and baseline, blood was sampled. The data stem from a study of OX40 agonist ivuxolimab in advanced cancers. Across the whole study: Six ivuxolimab dose levels, 0.01 to 10 mg/kg, were given intravenously every 2 weeks. Three individuals attained partial responses, comprising one hepatocellular carcinoma case and two cutaneous melanoma cases. Study results and caveats: Near-lowest levels of clonal expansion characterized partial responders at 0.1-3.0 mg/kg.

The TCR sequence derives from an adult with an advanced solid tumor such as melanoma, head and neck, liver or kidney cancer. The specimen was CD4+ or CD8+ T cells sorted from blood, collected in a trial of the OX40 agonist ivuxolimab.

CDR3 amino acids: CASSLASTSTDTQYF. The CDR3 DNA is TGTGCCAGCAGCTTAGCGTCGACTAGCACAGATACGCAGTATTTT. The V and J genes are TRBV7-2 and TRBJ2-3; no firm D call. Trimming shortened V by 0 bases and J by 0 bases, and 7 bases separated the two germline ends. The length of the CDR3 is 15 residues. Germline V gene data show CDR1 as SGHTA and CDR2 as FQGNSA.